The sequence of this T cell receptor (beta chain) was determined in a study of T cells in narcolepsy. Overall study: Patients with NT1 or NT2 and healthy control donors were enrolled. Study-wide results and limits: No autoreactive T cell clone sequences appeared in some memory CD4+ repertoires. HCRT-specific and TRIB2-specific autoreactive clonotypes appeared among same-patient CSF and blood CD4+ clonotypes. Reportedly, autoreactive clonotypes were serially detected in patients' blood but not controls'.

Method: immunoSEQ multiplex PCR; TCRdb's copy keeps in-frame clones and lacks some. The table lists approximately 28,000 clones, more than 65% of them singletons. V lost 1 base to trimming and J lost 0 bases; unmatched junction nucleotides: 1. The CDR3 is 15 amino acids. In germline, CDR1 is SGHRS, CDR2 YFSETQ. Worth noting for this clone: Its antigen is unidentified.

The sequencing input was memory (CD45RA-) CD4+ T cells from blood. The chain recombines TRBV5-1 with TRBJ2-3, with 8 positions matching TRBD2. The TCR comes from a human donor in good health. The CDR3: CASSLTSGSTDTQYF. CDR3 sequence (DNA): TGCGCCAGCAGCTTGACTAGCGGAAGCACAGATACGCAGTATTTT.